Sequencing of this T cell receptor (beta chain) was carried out in a study of CXCR3-negative and CXCR3-positive naive CD8 T cells. Broader study findings: Memory CD8+ cells showed much lower diversity, while both naive subsets were comparably high. TRBV-TRBJ usage was similar across naive CXCR3 subsets but distinct in memory cells.

As for this clonotype: Its antigen is still unknown.

The CDR3 spans 16 residues. Germline CDR1 SGHVS, CDR2 FQNEAQ. The study made its TRB cDNA libraries by 5' RACE, adding UMI labels. Following a re-call of the 5' RACE reads, TCRdb has one entry per CDR3 protein and lacks DNA. Listed are around 140,000 distinct CDR3 sequences; 0.45% to 0.6% falls within the top ten. The receptor was derived from a human donor in good health. Some clones in this sample may be carry-over from other donors' samples. Specimen: naive CXCR3- CD8+ T cells from blood. Subset described: CD45RO-CCR7+CD27+CD95- naive CD8+ T cells lacking CXCR3 (TNR3-). V gene TRBV7-8 combines with J gene TRBJ2-3; TCRdb's D call, TRBD1, is unchecked because there is no DNA. The CDR3 protein is CASTFTGTGITDTQYF.